Sequencing of this TCR beta chain was carried out in a study of response to subunit inactivated influenza vaccine. Study-level points and caveats: The authors proposed limited new T cell recruitment per seasonal influenza vaccination.

TCRdb fed the RT-PCR reads into MiXCR, producing one record per CDR3 protein. The table includes about 520,000 distinct CDR3 sequences, about 25% detected once. V trimming: 4 bases; J trimming: 0 bases; junction bases outside the gene matches: 6. The CDR3 totals 14 residues. In germline, CDR1 is SQVTM, CDR2 ANQGSEA. Only a few counts were recorded for this clonotype. Antigen specificity is unknown. The clonotype originates from a man aged 45 to 65 who received an inactivated influenza vaccine. The V and J genes are TRBV29-1 and TRBJ2-7, with 7 bases that match TRBD1. Source: CD4+ T cells sorted from PBMCs, taken more than 4 days after vaccination. The CDR3: CSVAGRTGSYEQYF. CDR3 nucleotides: TGCAGCGTTGCGGGAAGGACAGGCTCCTACGAGCAGTACTTC.